This TCR beta chain was recorded in a study of cytomegalovirus exposure and HLA in healthy donors. Study-level points and caveats: In an earlier analysis, productive rearrangement rates for most beta V segments clustered near 87% or 30%. Most of the CMV-associated TCR beta chains (in a later analysis) appeared to be HLA-restricted.

Turning to this clone: Its antigen remains unknown.

A multiplex PCR was run with 60 Vbeta primers and 13 Jbeta primers. As originally analysed: Among the unique TCR beta chains that a later analysis counted, around 72 million in all, 10 million to 14 million were shared. The data were produced by immunoSEQ multiplex PCR, yet TCRdb's version contains in-frame clones alone and is incomplete. That table is the source of V, J and clone size, and D and trimming were worked out from the DNA. The table has about 140,000 clones, 82% seen once. The sequencing sample was made of PBMCs. The receptor was isolated from a woman aged 40 to 55 in good health and CMV-seronegative.

Here the CDR3 reads CASSLYPTAAGSSYEQYF. In nucleotides, the CDR3 is TGTGCCAGCAGTTTATATCCTACCGCCGCTGGGAGCTCCTACGAGCAGTACTTC. The J gene is TRBJ2-7, the V gene TRBV28, with a possible D match to TRBD2 (5 bases). With 1 base removed from V and 0 bases from J, the gap between germline ends came to 19 bases. Germline CDR1 and CDR2: MDHEN and SYDVKM. CDR3 length: 18 residues.